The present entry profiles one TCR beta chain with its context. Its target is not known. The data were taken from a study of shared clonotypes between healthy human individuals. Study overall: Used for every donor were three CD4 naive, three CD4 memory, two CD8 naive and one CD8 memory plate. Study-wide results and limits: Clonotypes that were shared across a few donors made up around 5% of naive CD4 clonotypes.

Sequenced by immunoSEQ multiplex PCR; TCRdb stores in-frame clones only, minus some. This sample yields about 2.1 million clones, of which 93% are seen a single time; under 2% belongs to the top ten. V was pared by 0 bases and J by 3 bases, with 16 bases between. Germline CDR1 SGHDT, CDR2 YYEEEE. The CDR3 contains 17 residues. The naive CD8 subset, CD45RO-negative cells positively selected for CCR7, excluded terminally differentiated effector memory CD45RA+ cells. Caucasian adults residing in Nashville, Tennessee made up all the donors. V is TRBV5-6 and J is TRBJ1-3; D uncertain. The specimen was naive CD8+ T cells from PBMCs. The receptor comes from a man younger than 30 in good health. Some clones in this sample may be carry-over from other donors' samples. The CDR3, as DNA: TGTGCCAGCAGCTTGGCCGGCGTGCGTCTGAGTGGAAACACCATATATTTT. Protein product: CASSLAGVRLSGNTIYF.